This T cell receptor (beta chain) was captured by sequencing in a study of CD8+ T cells in alopecia areata. In the study overall: Each day, treated patients took oral tofacitinib twice, at 5 to 10 mg per dose.

Broader study findings: Possibly as an HLA-related effect, TCR sharing across patients appeared less clear than in mice. Clonality in lesional scalp, especially alopecia totalis/universalis, exceeded that of normal scalp.

This clone was counted between two and nine times. The antigen remains undetermined. Additional DNA sequences in this sample encode the identical CDR3. Sequencing templates came from extracted RNA that was reverse transcribed into cDNA. Sequenced by immunoSEQ multiplex PCR; TCRdb stores in-frame clones only, minus some. Found here are about 150,000 clones, about 51% of them singletons; the top ten hold just under 20%. Specimens obtained from alopecia areata patients comprised lesional scalp punch biopsies and peripheral blood. The germline V gene has CDR1 LGHNA and CDR2 YSLEER. The CDR3 extends over 15 amino acids. Trimming at V came to 1 base and at J to 1 base, leaving 1 base not matched to a gene.

The receptor was isolated from a human donor with alopecia areata. The specimen was CD8+ T cells sorted from blood, collected at week 0. The gene calls are TRBV4-3 and TRBJ2-7; 10 bases line up with TRBD1. In nucleotides, the CDR3 is TGCGCCAGCAGCCAAGGGACAGGGGGATCCTACGAGCAGTACTTC. Protein: CASSQGTGGSYEQYF.